This TCR beta chain was identified in a study of blood T cell repertoires in COVID-19 (TCRdb year 2020). At the level of the whole study: Samples from collaborators originated in the United States, Italy and Spain and spanned both the acute and convalescent phases of COVID-19. The repertoires were released in a freely available public database intended as a resource for research on the immune response to SARS-CoV-2. Nearly every sample came with metadata listing a de-identified subject ID, COVID-19 status, age in years and sex. The dataset comprised deeply sampled blood TCRbeta repertoires from subjects exposed to, actively infected with, or recovered from COVID-19. The material from the prospective study consisted of cDNA or gDNA derived from T cells, B-cell-depleted T cells, or PBMCs. The samples were drawn from two sources: the first 160 participants of the ongoing ImmuneRACE study, and fewer than 1,500 subjects contributed by 6 global collaborators. Where HLA class I and class II types were available, the types were taken from metadata supplied by the sample provider, not from assay-based typing.

Inclusive of the bounding cysteine and phenylalanine, the CDR3 is 21 residues long. CDR3 DNA only is kept here, 63 bases in frame from base 1. Trimming removed 5 bases from V and 5 bases from J; the gene matches leave 27 bases unexplained. CDR1 and CDR2 (MNHEY, SMNVEV) derive from the germline V gene (reference sequence). Comments on this clone: Its antigen is not yet known. Within one base of it there is no much larger clone, and no base qualities were kept.

TCRbeta CDR3 regions were amplified from genomic DNA using the immunoSEQ Assay, a bias-controlled multiplex PCR. In the source study's methods: Within the assay, amplification of reference gene primers was used to estimate how many nucleated cells each sample contained. To quantify the absolute abundance of each unique TCRbeta CDR3 rearrangement, sequence reads were collapsed and filtered. For each sample, productive Simpson clonality was calculated by taking the square root of Simpson's diversity index across productive rearrangements. Held by TCRdb, this immuneACCESS table contains in-frame sequences only and omits some clones. Under half of the omission traces to an unresolved V gene where checked; the cause of the rest is unknown. Clonal size and the V and J genes are those of that table, whereas D and trimming came from the DNA. This sample is represented by roughly 170,000 clones; approximately 84% of them were singletons. Approximately 5.6% of the sample lies in the top ten.

Participants in the prospective study were enrolled through a virtual design, were aged roughly 18 to 95 years, and lived in 24 United States geographic areas. In the prospective study, participants were assigned to cohorts based on the clinical history participants reported in a screening survey and a study questionnaire. In the prospective study, whole blood, serum and a nasopharyngeal or oropharyngeal swab were collected from each participant by mobile phlebotomists. Additional blood draws and questionnaires over an approximately two-month period could optionally be provided by prospective study participants. Before DNA extraction, blood samples from the prospective study were shipped at room temperature or frozen. The paper as a whole reports these results and caveats: Clinical and demographic metadata were provided uncurated, with the amount varying by source and participant.

The material sequenced was PBMCs or T cells enriched from blood (not recorded which). The receptor comes from a woman between 40 and 55 years old with acute COVID-19. In this chain, TRBV27 is recombined with TRBJ2-7, with 10 middle bases fitting TRBD1. CDR3 loop: CASSVIWGTGTGDSFRNEQYF. In nucleotide form, the sequence is TGTGCCAGCAGTGTTATATGGGGAACCGGGACAGGGGACTCGTTTAGGAACGAGCAGTACTTC.